Reported below is one T cell receptor (beta chain). Its cognate antigen has yet to be identified. No much larger clone exists at a distance of one base, and base qualities are not known. This sample was taken from a study of graft-versus-host responses after intestinal transplantation listed by TCRdb under 2021. Concerning the study at large: The transplants that recipients got were multivisceral, liver-intestinal, or isolated intestinal. Every recipient was given anti-thymocyte globulin induction, then maintenance tacrolimus and steroids for about 3 years. Samples from a few later patients were sequenced in-house on an Illumina MiSeq with MiXCR processing rather than by the commercial service. A peak of at least 4% donor T cells among recipient peripheral blood mononuclear cells was the definition used for donor T cell macrochimerism. After intestinal transplantation, graft-versus-host and host-versus-graft alloreactive T cell clones in the graft, circulation and bone marrow were tracked using bulk TCR-beta CDR3 sequencing. A cohort of fewer than 25 intestinal transplant recipients, including one retransplant, was enrolled, and a few patients lacking pretransplant specimens were excluded. Alloreactive clones were identified by sequencing pre-transplant mixed lymphocyte reaction products and comparing them with unstimulated pre-transplant donor and recipient T cells.

The library was made by the immunoSEQ multiplex PCR assay. Adaptive Biotechnologies carried out high-throughput TCR-beta CDR3 sequencing of genomic DNA for most patients. Regarding the original processing steps: Adaptive's ImmunoSEQ software was the source of the TCR sequencing data for 15 to 20 patients, while a few other patients were processed with MiXCR and VDJtools. CDR3 nucleotide sequences shared between donor and recipient were removed because the origin of such sequences could not be assigned. Alloreactive clones required at least 2-fold expansion over unstimulated cells and minimum CFSE-low frequency of 0.002% (template counts) or 0.001% (read counts). Mappable clones were those detected in sequenced pre-transplant spleen, lymph node, or MLR CFSE-low populations of the donor or recipient. The cumulative frequency of alloreactive clones was calculated as a percentage of all sequences, weighted by copy number. Held by TCRdb, this immuneACCESS table contains in-frame sequences only and omits some clones. Under half of the omission traces to an unresolved V gene where checked; the cause of the rest is unknown. V, J and clone size are those of that table, while D and trimming were read from the DNA. The sample data list about 64,000 clones, and approximately 92% of these were observed just once. The ten largest clones capture less than 8% of the sample.

After transplant, bone marrow was aspirated from the posterior iliac crest or from another site chosen by the physician. Study-wide conclusions, independent of this receptor: GvH clones turned up in recipient bone marrow, with some appearing earlier in ileal mucosa or blood, a pattern consistent with an intestinal mucosal origin. High GvH to HvG T cell clonal ratios were observed in the allografts of patients with donor T cell macrochimerism. The conclusions were limited by the relatively low number and heterogeneity of the intestinal transplant patients. Peak levels of circulating GvH clones were associated with declines in HvG clones early after transplant.

The clonotype was recovered from a human patient who received an intestinal transplant, so some T cells may come from the graft donor. Sequences were derived from bone marrow, sampled approximately 700 days after intestinal transplantation.

The DNA reads TGTGCTAGTGGTTTGGTACTATCCGGGACAGAATATAGCAATCAGCCCCAGCATTTT. The encoded protein is CASGLVLSGTEYSNQPQHF. The sequence joins TRBV12-5 to TRBJ1-5, with 7 central nucleotides matching TRBD1. The CDR3 spans 19 residues, from the cysteine through the phenylalanine. The DNA shown is the 57-base CDR3, in frame from base 1. CDR1 LGHNT and CDR2 FRNRAP were looked up in the germline V gene. After removal of 0 bases from V and 0 bases from J, the junction retains 11 bases not matched to a gene.